A selection of T cell receptor beta chains follows, all from one sample in a study of T cells in Graves' hyperthyroidism and ophthalmopathy. Via MiXCR, TCRdb re-called the multiplex PCR reads, giving one row per CDR3 protein. In the table there are approximately 700,000 distinct CDR3 sequences, roughly 15% of which are singletons. Source material: blood. The receptors here all came from a man between 18 and 29 years old with Graves' hyperthyroidism. CDR3s include the opening cysteine and the closing phenylalanine or tryptophan. Each record gives: D gene, V gene, clone size, J gene, CDR3 DNA, CDR3 protein. A D gene is named only where the DNA matches it firmly. Some rows have no size entry. The others give once, few or many, or a class for an expanded clone.

-	TRBV2	-	TRBJ2-1	TGTGCCAGCACCCCTCTGGGGGTTGGGGATGAGCAGTTCTTC	CASTPLGVGDEQFF
TRBD2	TRBV9	-	TRBJ2-7	TGTGCCAGCAGCCCTGGGACTAGCGGGGTCTCCTACGAGCAGTACTTC	CASSPGTSGVSYEQYF
TRBD2	TRBV20-1	many	TRBJ2-5	TGCAGTGCTAGGGGGACTAGCGGGGGGCAAGAGACCCAGTACTTC	CSARGTSGGQETQYF
TRBD1	TRBV20-1	-	TRBJ1-6	TGCAGTGCTGGACAGGGGACTAATTCACCCCTCCACTTT	CSAGQGTNSPLHF
-	TRBV3-1	few	TRBJ1-3	TGTGCCAGCAGCCGCGGGGGCTCTGGAAACACCATATATTTT	CASSRGGSGNTIYF
-	TRBV3-1	-	TRBJ1-5	TGTGCCAGCAGCCCACAGGGCTCCTATCAGCCCCAGCATTTT	CASSPQGSYQPQHF
TRBD2	TRBV28	many	TRBJ2-7	TGTGCCAGCAGGACTAGCGGGAGTGCCTACGAGCAGTACTTC	CASRTSGSAYEQYF
TRBD1	TRBV20-1	-	TRBJ2-3	TGCAGTGGGACAGGGGGTCCGCCAGATACGCAGTATTTT	CSGTGGPPDTQYF
-	TRBV7-9	-	TRBJ1-1	TGTGCCGCCGACCCGATGAACACTGAAGCTTTCTTT	CAADPMNTEAFF
-	TRBV7-6	-	TRBJ2-7	TGTGCCAGCAGCTTAGGAGGAGCGGCCAGCTCCTACGAGCAGTACTTC	CASSLGGAASSYEQYF
-	TRBV28	few	TRBJ1-3	TGTGCCAGCAGTCCCCTCAATCGAGACGGCGACTTCTCTGGAAACACCATATATTTT	CASSPLNRDGDFSGNTIYF
-	TRBV5-1	-	TRBJ2-3	TGCGCCAGCGCCGACCAGCCGGTACCAGATACGCAGTATTTT	CASADQPVPDTQYF